This section outlines one TCR beta chain sequence together with its context. This sample stems from a study of a mutant IDH1 vaccine in newly diagnosed glioma. Study background: The therapy given earlier, which was standard therapy, consisted of radiotherapy, temozolomide, or both, and most of the patients received both.

Per the germline V gene, CDR1 is SGHRS and CDR2 is YFSETQ. The CDR3 runs 15 residues. V was cut by 0 bases and J by 2 bases, with 11 bases left in between. Time point meaning: baseline, week 1 (first vaccination visit). Specified treatment: pre-vaccination baseline after standard-of-care therapy. Donors had new WHO grade 3 or 4 IDH1-mutant, ATRX-lost astrocytomas. Only in-frame clones appear in the TCRdb table, and some are missing; sequencing was by immunoSEQ multiplex PCR. Here the sample spans about 88,000 clones, around 79% being singletons. The starting material was PBMCs, obtained from a glioma patient treated with radiotherapy, temozolomide or both. This TCR came from a man aged 35 to 55 with glioma. Some clones in this sample may be carry-over from other donors' samples. The gene calls are TRBV5-1 and TRBJ2-5, with D perhaps matching TRBD2 (6 bases). CDR3 nucleotides: TGCGCCAGCAGCTTGGGGGCTAGCGCACAAGAGACCCAGTACTTC. Its protein is CASSLGASAQETQYF.